Each of the 3 T cell receptor beta chains below was sequenced from the same sample in a study of T cells in Graves' hyperthyroidism and ophthalmopathy. TCR beta CDR3 sequences were amplified from RNA transcripts. During a first-round RT-PCR of the TCR CDR3, the HTBI primer set was used. Each CDR3 protein gets one entry after TCRdb re-called the multiplex PCR reads with MiXCR. The table lists roughly 500,000 distinct CDR3 sequences, under 25% of them singletons, with around 47% in the top ten. The sequenced sample consisted of blood. Receptor source: a woman in her 70s with Graves' ophthalmopathy.

V and J are TRBV19 and TRBJ2-5; D ambiguous. This CDR3 spans 12 amino acids. V was cut by 4 bases and J by 7 bases, with 10 bases left in between. CDR1 LNHDA and CDR2 SQIVND come from the germline V gene (reference sequence). DNA for the CDR3: TGTGCCAGTAGTACCCAGAAGGGGACCCAGTACTTC. It yields the protein CASSTQKGTQYF.

CDR3 loop: CATSRDINEQFF. The CDR3 DNA is TGTGCCACCAGCAGAGATATCAATGAGCAGTTCTTC. This chain connects TRBV15 to TRBJ2-1; no clear D gene. V gave up 0 bases and J gave up 6 bases, with 3 bases separating them. Germline CDR1 LNHNV, CDR2 YYDKDF (reference sequence). The CDR3 is 12 amino acids.

This clonotype was picked up many times. V and J are TRBV7-2 and TRBJ1-1; 9 bases are a match to TRBD1. There are 14 residues in the CDR3. The trim removed 5 bases at V and 6 bases at J, leaving 7 bases unmatched. The germline CDR1 and CDR2 sequences are SGHTA and FQGNSA. CDR3 loop: CASSVLQGAAEAFF. The CDR3 region has the DNA TGTGCCAGCAGCGTATTACAGGGGGCCGCTGAAGCTTTCTTT.